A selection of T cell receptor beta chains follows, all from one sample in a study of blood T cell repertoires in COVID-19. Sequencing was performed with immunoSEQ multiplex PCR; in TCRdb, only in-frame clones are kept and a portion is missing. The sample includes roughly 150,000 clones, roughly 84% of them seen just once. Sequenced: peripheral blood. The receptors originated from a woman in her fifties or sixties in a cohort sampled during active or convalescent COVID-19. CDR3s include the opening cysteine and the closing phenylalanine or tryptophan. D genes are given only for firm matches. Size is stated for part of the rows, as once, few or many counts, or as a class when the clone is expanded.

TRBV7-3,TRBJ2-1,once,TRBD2,CASSPTHSGGAFNEQFF,TGTGCCAGCAGTCCAACTCATAGCGGGGGGGCGTTCAATGAGCAGTTCTTC
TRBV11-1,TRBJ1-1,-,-,CASSPKRQGMNTEAFF,TGTGCCAGCAGCCCCAAGAGGCAGGGGATGAACACTGAAGCTTTCTTT
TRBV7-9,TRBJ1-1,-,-,CASGINSNTEAFF,TGTGCCAGCGGAATTAACAGCAACACTGAAGCTTTCTTT
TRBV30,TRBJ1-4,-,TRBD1,CAWTGGGGEKLFF,TGTGCCTGGACAGGGGGCGGTGGAGAAAAACTGTTTTTT
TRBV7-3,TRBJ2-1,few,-,CASSPDYRGNEQFF,TGTGCCAGCAGCCCCGACTACCGGGGGAATGAGCAGTTCTTC
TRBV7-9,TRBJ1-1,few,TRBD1,CATIDRGTNEAFF,TGTGCCACAATTGACAGGGGGACCAATGAAGCTTTCTTT
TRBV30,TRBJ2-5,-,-,CASKNAGQYQETQYF,TGTGCCTCAAAAAACGCAGGACAGTACCAAGAGACCCAGTACTTC
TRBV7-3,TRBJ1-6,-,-,CASSATGTNNSPLHF,TGTGCCAGCAGCGCGACAGGAACCAATAATTCACCCCTCCACTTT
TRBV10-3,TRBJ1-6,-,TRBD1,CAISVQPPGQGRRSYNSPLHF,TGTGCCATCAGTGTCCAACCACCGGGACAGGGGCGTCGCTCCTATAATTCACCCCTCCACTTT
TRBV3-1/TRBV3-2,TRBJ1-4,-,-,CASSSAAGHLNEKLFF,TGTGCCAGCAGCTCAGCAGCGGGACACCTTAATGAAAAACTGTTTTTT
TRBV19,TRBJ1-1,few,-,CASSRASEAFF,TGTGCCAGTAGTAGGGCGAGCGAAGCTTTCTTT
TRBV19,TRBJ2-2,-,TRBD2,CASSIETSGANTGELFF,TGTGCCAGTAGTATAGAGACTAGCGGGGCGAACACCGGGGAGCTGTTTTTT
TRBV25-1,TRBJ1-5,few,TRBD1,CASSPGSRGSNQPQHF,TGTGCCAGCAGTCCGGGTTCCAGGGGGAGCAATCAGCCCCAGCATTTT
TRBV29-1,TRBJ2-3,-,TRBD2,CSVGTSGGSRADTQYF,TGCAGCGTTGGGACTAGCGGGGGGAGTCGGGCAGATACGCAGTATTTT
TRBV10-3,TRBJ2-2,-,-,CAISESTGKDTGELFF,TGTGCCATCAGTGAGTCGACGGGTAAGGACACCGGGGAGCTGTTTTTT
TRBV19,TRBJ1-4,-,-,CASRQGNEKLFF,TGTGCCAGTAGACAGGGTAATGAAAAACTGTTTTTT
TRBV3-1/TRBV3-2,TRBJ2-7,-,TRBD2,CASSRTSDSYEQYF,TGTGCCAGCAGCCGGACTAGCGACTCCTACGAGCAGTACTTC
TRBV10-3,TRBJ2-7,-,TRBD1,CAISLDGQGLYYEQYF,TGTGCCATCAGCCTCGATGGACAGGGTCTGTACTACGAGCAGTACTTC
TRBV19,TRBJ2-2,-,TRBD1,CASSPRQGTGELFF,TGTGCCAGTAGTCCCCGACAGGGTACCGGGGAGCTGTTTTTT
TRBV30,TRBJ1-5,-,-,CAWGYRGNQPQHF,TGTGCCTGGGGGTACAGGGGCAATCAGCCCCAGCATTTT
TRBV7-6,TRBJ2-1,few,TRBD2,CASSLVWAGDHNEQFF,TGTGCCAGCAGCTTAGTGTGGGCGGGGGATCACAATGAGCAGTTCTTC
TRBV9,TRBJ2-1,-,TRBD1,CASSVLSGGEIDEQFF,TGTGCCAGCAGCGTCTTATCAGGGGGCGAAATCGATGAGCAGTTCTTC
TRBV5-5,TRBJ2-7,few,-,CASSLEGDNFYEQYF,TGTGCCAGCAGCTTGGAGGGGGACAACTTCTACGAGCAGTACTTC
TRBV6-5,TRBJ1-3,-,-,CASSYDPGDGNTIYF,TGTGCCAGCAGTTATGATCCAGGGGATGGAAACACCATATATTTT
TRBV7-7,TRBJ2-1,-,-,CASSLGHPGEQFF,TGTGCCAGCAGCTTAGGGCACCCCGGGGAGCAGTTCTTC
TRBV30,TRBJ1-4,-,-,CAWSRGPNEKLFF,TGTGCCTGGAGCAGGGGACCTAATGAAAAACTGTTTTTT
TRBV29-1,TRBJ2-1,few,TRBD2,CSVGGYNEQFF,TGCAGCGTCGGGGGGTACAATGAGCAGTTCTTC
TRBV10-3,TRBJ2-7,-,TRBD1,CAISLTGTGATYEQYF,TGTGCCATCAGTTTAACCGGGACAGGGGCCACCTACGAGCAGTACTTC
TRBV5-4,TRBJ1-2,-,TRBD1,CASTARTGAGSYGYTF,TGTGCCAGCACTGCCCGGACAGGGGCAGGGAGCTATGGCTACACCTTC
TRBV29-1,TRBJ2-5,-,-,CSVDTGDLETQYF,TGCAGCGTTGACACAGGTGATTTGGAGACCCAGTACTTC
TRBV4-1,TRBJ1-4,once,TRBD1,CASSLIPRGNEKLFF,TGCGCCAGCAGCCTTATACCCAGGGGGAATGAAAAACTGTTTTTT
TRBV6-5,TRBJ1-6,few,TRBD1,CASRTGDNSPLHF,TGTGCCAGCAGGACAGGGGATAATTCACCCCTCCACTTT
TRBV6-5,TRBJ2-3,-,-,CASSILLHTDTQYF,TGTGCCAGCAGTATACTACTACACACAGATACGCAGTATTTT
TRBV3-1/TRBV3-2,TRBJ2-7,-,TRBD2,CASSQGAGGQGEQYF,TGTGCCAGCAGCCAAGGAGCGGGGGGGCAGGGCGAGCAGTACTTC
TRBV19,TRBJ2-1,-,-,CASSKTGQTYNEQFF,TGTGCCAGTAGTAAGACGGGACAAACCTACAATGAGCAGTTCTTC